What follows are 13 T cell receptor beta chains derived from one specimen sequenced in a study of blood T cell repertoires in COVID-19. Method: immunoSEQ multiplex PCR; TCRdb's copy keeps in-frame clones and lacks some. The top ten hold roughly 6% of the sample, which has about 120,000 clones, 70% to 80% seen once. Sequencing used peripheral blood. The source is a man in his 70s with acute or convalescent COVID-19.

This sequence joins TRBV29-1 and TRBJ2-7; TRBD2 might be the D (6 bases). The germline V and J ends were trimmed by 7 bases and 2 bases, with 15 bases remaining between them. Germline CDR1 reads SQVTM; CDR2 reads ANQGSEA. This CDR3 comprises 13 residues. For the CDR3, the DNA is TGCAGCGCCCAACCCTCGGGAGCCTACGAGCAGTACTTC. Protein sequence: CSAQPSGAYEQYF.

The chain has TRBV19 and TRBJ2-7; 10 bases line up with TRBD1. Germline V gene lookup returns CDR1 LNHDA and CDR2 SQIVND (reference sequence). This CDR3 contains 14 residues. Trimming cost V 5 bases and J 3 bases; bases outside gene matches: 4. Here the CDR3 DNA reads TGTGCCAGTAGTCCGGGACAGGGGCTCTACGAGCAGTACTTC. As protein: CASSPGQGLYEQYF.

V and J are TRBV6-2 or TRBV6-3 and TRBJ2-7; 9 nucleotides align to TRBD2. The length of the CDR3 is 16 residues. Germline lookup yields CDR1 MNHEY and CDR2 SVGEGT. The trim removed 2 bases at V and 4 bases at J, leaving 9 bases unmatched. The CDR3 sequence: CASSYTASGITYEQYF. In nucleotides, the CDR3 is TGTGCCAGCAGTTACACCGCTAGCGGGATAACATACGAGCAGTACTTC.

V gene TRBV7-9 combines with J gene TRBJ1-2, with 7 bases matching TRBD1. Germline-derived CDR1 and CDR2 are SEHNR and FQNEAQ (reference sequence). V gave up 5 bases and J gave up 3 bases; unmatched junction bases: 9. The CDR3 has 15 residues. CDR3 region: CASSPLGQVDYGYTF. CDR3 sequence (DNA): TGTGCCAGCAGCCCGCTAGGACAGGTGGACTATGGCTACACCTTC.

This clone was observed a few times. The chain recombines TRBV15 with TRBJ1-5, with 7 bases that match TRBD1. Germline CDR1 reads LNHNV; CDR2 reads YYDKDF (reference sequence). The CDR3 is 12 residues long. Trimming took 0 bases from V and 11 from J; bases not matched to a gene: 1. The CDR3 DNA follows: TGTGCCACCAGCAGAGAGCAGGGGGCCCAGCATTTT. Its protein product is CATSREQGAQHF.

This clone showed up just a few times. V usage is TRBV19 and J usage is TRBJ1-1; D unresolved. The germline CDR1 and CDR2 sequences are LNHDA and SQIVND (reference sequence). Trimming shortened V by 7 bases and J by 3 bases, and 12 bases separated the two germline ends. The CDR3 consists of 13 residues. This CDR3 is CASKRTMDTEAFF. The CDR3 DNA reads TGTGCCAGTAAAAGAACTATGGACACTGAAGCTTTCTTT.

The rearrangement links TRBV7-2 to TRBJ2-2; 8 nucleotides match TRBD1. Germline loops: CDR1 SGHTA, CDR2 FQGNSA. Trimming removed 5 bases from V and 1 base from J; junction bases left unmatched: 6. The CDR3 extends over 16 amino acids. In DNA form, the CDR3 reads TGTGCCAGCAGCCCTTGGACAGGGAGGAACACCGGGGAGCTGTTTTTT. Its translation: CASSPWTGRNTGELFF.

This sequence joins TRBV28 and TRBJ2-7; no firm D call. The germline V gene has CDR1 MDHEN and CDR2 SYDVKM. V was clipped by 7 bases and J by 4 bases, with 8 bases between them. The CDR3 covers 11 residues. The CDR3 region has the DNA TGTGCCAGCACTTCTAGGTACGAGCAGTACTTC. Amino acid sequence: CASTSRYEQYF.

The chain links TRBV11-2 to TRBJ1-3; D is unclear. This CDR3 has 16 residues. Germline-derived CDR1 and CDR2 are SGHAT and FQNNGV. V gave up 0 bases and J gave up 3 bases, with 12 bases separating them. CDR3 in DNA: TGTGCCAGCAGCTTAGATCCTGCGAACAGTGGAAACACCATATATTTT. Translation gives CASSLDPANSGNTIYF. The variable domain in full, completed from reference TRBV11-2 and TRBJ1-3, reads EAGVAQSPRYKIIEKRQSVAFWCNPISGHATLYWYQQILGQGPKLLIQFQNNGVVDDSQLPKDRFSAERLKGVDSTLKIQPAKLEDSAVYLCASSLDPANSGNTIYFGEGSWLTVV.

Notes on this clone: Given a much more abundant clone one base away, this may be a read error. V usage is TRBV12-3 or TRBV12-4 and J usage is TRBJ1-2, with a possible D match to TRBD1 (5 bases). V lost 2 bases and J lost 8, with 12 bases in between. The CDR3 is 13 amino acids. Here the CDR3 reads CASSLCGAGGYTF. CDR3 in DNA: TGTGCCAGCAGTTTATGCGGGGCGGGGGGCTACACCTTC.

In this sample, this clone turned up a few times. V usage is TRBV2 and J usage is TRBJ1-5, with 7 nucleotides matching TRBD1. This CDR3 spans 15 amino acids. J gave up 2 bases and V 4 bases, and 5 bases lay outside the gene matches. CDR1 is SNHLY and CDR2 is FYNNEI in the germline V gene. The CDR3 DNA sequence: TGTGCCAGCAGTGCCAAAGGGACAGGCAATCAGCCCCAGCATTTT. It codes for CASSAKGTGNQPQHF.

The CDR3 sequence: CASSLVAGGTMRQFF. In nucleotides, the CDR3 is TGTGCCAGCAGCTTAGTAGCGGGGGGGACAATGAGGCAGTTCTTC. The chain is built from TRBV7-9 and TRBJ2-1; 11 bases agree with TRBD2. V shed 1 base, J shed 12 bases, and the junction held 8 bases outside the gene matches. Germline V gene sequence: CDR1 SEHNR, CDR2 FQNEAQ (reference sequence). The length of the CDR3 is 15 residues.

This clone was picked up one time. The J gene is TRBJ2-3, the V gene TRBV9; D call uncertain. Trimming shortened V by 0 bases and J by 2 bases, and 7 bases separated the two germline ends. Germline V gene lookup returns CDR1 SGDLS and CDR2 YYNGEE. The CDR3 sequence is 14 residues long. The CDR3 DNA sequence: TGTGCCAGCAGCGTAGATCCTACCACAGATACGCAGTATTTT. This translates into CASSVDPTTDTQYF.